The 8 T cell receptor beta chains given below trace back to one sample, sequenced in a study of blood T cell repertoires in COVID-19. Generated by immunoSEQ multiplex PCR, the TCRdb table keeps only in-frame clones and is missing some. The sample records more than 150,000 clones, roughly four fifths being singletons. Input material: peripheral blood. These receptors originate from a human donor in a cohort sampled during active COVID-19.

This sequence joins TRBV10-3 and TRBJ1-1; D remains unclear. Germline V lookup: CDR1 ENHRY, CDR2 SYGVKD. The V gene lost 5 bases and the J gene lost 1 base, with 5 bases spanning the gap. The CDR3 spans 12 residues. CDR3 nucleotides: TGTGCCATCAGTCAAGCGAACACTGAAGCTTTCTTT. It translates to CAISQANTEAFF.

This sequence joins TRBV5-5 and TRBJ1-2; 7 bases fit TRBD1. Germline V gene data show CDR1 as SGHKS and CDR2 as YYEKEE (reference sequence). The J segment lost 8 bases and the V segment lost 3 bases, leaving 16 bases of the junction unmatched. The CDR3 is 16 amino acids. DNA of the CDR3: TGTGCCAGCAGCTCTCCTCCGGCAGGGGGAAGCTCCGGCTACACCTTC. Protein product: CASSSPPAGGSSGYTF.

The genes are TRBV6-6 and TRBJ2-7, with a possible D match to TRBD2 (6 bases). V gave up 2 bases and J gave up 3 bases, with 8 bases separating them. This CDR3 region has 13 residues. Germline-derived CDR1 and CDR2 are MNHNY and SVGAGI (reference sequence). The CDR3 reads CASSYREDYEQYF. The CDR3 nucleotides read TGTGCCAGCAGTTACAGGGAGGACTACGAGCAGTACTTC.

The CDR3 nucleotides are TGCGCCAGCAGCTACAGCGGGGGGGCTAAACATGAGCAGTTCTTC. Protein product: CASSYSGGAKHEQFF. The chain couples TRBV5-1 to TRBJ2-1; 10 nucleotides align to TRBD2. The CDR3 has 15 amino acids. Germline lookup yields CDR1 SGHRS and CDR2 YFSETQ. The trim removed 3 bases at V and 8 bases at J, leaving 8 bases unmatched.

In its sample, this clone was seen a few times. The chain carries TRBV29-1 and TRBJ2-7; D is unclear. The germline CDR1 and CDR2 sequences are SQVTM and ANQGSEA. Trimming left V 0 bases short and J 4 bases short, with 7 bases between. CDR3 size: 12 residues. CDR3 amino acids: CSVEDEQYEQYF. CDR3 sequence (DNA): TGCAGCGTTGAAGATGAACAGTACGAGCAGTACTTC.

This sequence joins TRBV6-6 and TRBJ2-7; TRBD2 matches 10 bases. V was clipped by 5 bases and J by 0 bases; unmatched bases: 4. Germline V gene lookup returns CDR1 MNHNY and CDR2 SVGAGI (reference sequence). The CDR3 has 15 amino acids. For the CDR3, the DNA is TGTGCCAGCAGTAGTAGCGGGGGGACCTCCTACGAGCAGTACTTC. Translation gives CASSSSGGTSYEQYF.

The chain is built from TRBV6-1 and TRBJ2-7; 7 nucleotides match TRBD1. V lost 0 bases and J lost 3; bases outside the gene matches: 5. From germline, CDR1 is MNHNS and CDR2 SASEGT. This CDR3 spans 15 amino acids. The CDR3 loop is CASSEARDSYYEQYF. The CDR3 nucleotides read TGTGCCAGCAGTGAAGCACGGGACAGCTACTACGAGCAGTACTTC.

The gene calls are TRBV3-1 (or the pseudogene TRBV3-2) and TRBJ1-5; D call uncertain. The CDR3 has 15 residues. Germline CDR1 is LGHDT and CDR2 is YNNKEL (reference sequence). V was trimmed by 0 bases and J by 2 bases, leaving 8 bases between them. In nucleotides, the CDR3 is TGTGCCAGCAGCCAAGATCCTGGAGGCAATCAGCCCCAGCATTTT. Encoded protein: CASSQDPGGNQPQHF.